This entry lists 30 T cell receptor beta chains sequenced from one sample in a study of cytomegalovirus exposure and HLA in healthy donors (dated by TCRdb to about 2017). The library was built by means of the immunoSEQ multiplex PCR assay. Not all clones reach the TCRdb copy of this immuneACCESS table, which keeps in-frame sequences only. Checked studies attribute under half of the gap to unresolved V genes and leave the rest unexplained. In this sample the table shows approximately 90,000 clones, roughly 96% of which occur a single time. About 0.8% of the sample is held by the ten biggest clonotypes. Sequencing used PBMCs. Receptor source: a man between 18 and 29 years old in good health and CMV-seronegative.

The J gene is TRBJ1-1, the V gene TRBV11-2, with D possibly being TRBD1 (5 bases). CDR3 length: 12 amino acids. Germline assignment: CDR1 SGHAT and CDR2 FQNNGV. V was shortened by 4 bases and J by 4 bases, with 7 bases between the two germline ends. The chain's CDR3 is CASSWGGTEAFF. CDR3 nucleotide sequence: TGTGCCAGCAGCTGGGGGGGCACTGAAGCTTTCTTT.

This chain uses TRBV28 with TRBJ2-1, with D hard to call. Trimming left V 3 bases short and J 7 bases short, with 10 bases between. Germline loops: CDR1 MDHEN, CDR2 SYDVKM. The CDR3 spans 13 residues. CDR3 DNA: TGTGCCAGCAGTTTGAATGGAGCAAATGAGCAGTTCTTC. Translation: CASSLNGANEQFF.

The chain couples TRBV7-9 to TRBJ2-1; 15 bases align to TRBD2. The germline V gene has CDR1 SEHNR and CDR2 FQNEAQ (reference sequence). The CDR3 totals 16 residues. Germline trimming cut 8 bases from V and 7 bases from J; bases unmatched to any gene: 9. This CDR3 is CASGLVGLAGGNEQFF. CDR3 in DNA: TGTGCCAGCGGCCTTGTAGGACTAGCGGGAGGGAATGAGCAGTTCTTC.

This clone was seen just once. The chain is built from TRBV9 and TRBJ2-1; D uncertain. Trimming shortened V by 0 bases and J by 3 bases, and 13 bases separated the two germline ends. The germline gives CDR1 SGDLS, CDR2 YYNGEE. The CDR3 has 16 residues. CDR3 bases: TGTGCCAGCAGCGTAGTTAGTTCCTTCCTCTACAATGAGCAGTTCTTC. Translation gives CASSVVSSFLYNEQFF. The variable domain in full, completed from reference TRBV9 and TRBJ2-1, reads DSGVTQTPKHLITATGQRVTLRCSPRSGDLSVYWYQQSLDQGLQFLIQYYNGEERAKGNILERFSAQQFPDLHSELNLSSLELGDSALYFCASSVVSSFLYNEQFFGPGTRLTVL.

The chain is built from TRBV7-6 and TRBJ1-2; 12 bases line up with TRBD1. Looked up from germline, CDR1 is SGHVS and CDR2 is FNYEAQ. V was pared by 1 base and J by 6 bases, with 3 bases of the junction left unmatched. The CDR3 consists of 15 residues. CDR3 residues: CASSLGGQGANGYTF. The CDR3 DNA reads as TGTGCCAGCAGCTTAGGGGGACAGGGGGCGAATGGCTACACCTTC.

This chain joins TRBV5-1 and TRBJ1-2; D remains unclear. The CDR3 runs 13 residues. Germline V gene data show CDR1 as SGHRS and CDR2 as YFSETQ. V was shortened by 5 bases and J by 4 bases, with 12 bases between the two germline ends. CDR3 region: CASSTGGSYGYTF. Here the CDR3 DNA reads TGCGCCAGCAGTACCGGAGGAAGCTATGGCTACACCTTC.

The chain uses TRBV28 and TRBJ1-5; the D is unclear. Trimming took off 6 bases at V and 6 bases at J, with 12 bases between the two ends. CDR3 length: 13 amino acids. Germline V gene data show CDR1 as MDHEN and CDR2 as SYDVKM. DNA of the CDR3: TGTGCCAGCAGACAAGGCGCGGTTCAGCCCCAGCATTTT. Translating gives CASRQGAVQPQHF. Full variable domain (remainder filled in from reference TRBV28 and TRBJ1-5): DVKVTQSSRYLVKRTGEKVFLECVQDMDHENMFWYRQDPGLGLRLIYFSYDVKMKEKGDIPEGYSVSREKKERFSLILESASTNQTSMYLCASRQGAVQPQHFGDGTRLSIL.

The V and J genes are TRBV5-1 and TRBJ2-5, with 13 bases fitting TRBD2. The CDR3 totals 19 residues. The V gene's germline CDR1 is SGHRS and CDR2 YFSETQ. V was pared by 5 bases and J by 5 bases, with 18 bases of the junction left unmatched. CDR3 residues: CASSFLGLAGDLGRETQYF. The DNA for the CDR3 is TGCGCCAGCAGTTTCCTCGGACTAGCGGGAGATTTGGGAAGGGAGACCCAGTACTTC.

The chain is built from TRBV21-1 and TRBJ1-3; no check of the table's D call, TRBD1, against the DNA was made. TRBV21-1 is labeled a pseudogene. The CDR3 sequence is 16 residues long. CDR3 sequence reads: CASSEIRGRGGNTIYF. The CDR3 nucleotides are TGTGCCAGCAGCGAGATCAGGGGGCGCGGTGGAAACACCATATATTTT.

V and J are TRBV27 and TRBJ1-5; no reliable D call. Trimming took off 1 base at V and 2 bases at J, with 9 bases between the two ends. This CDR3 is built from 15 residues. Germline V gene data show CDR1 as MNHEY and CDR2 as SMNVEV (reference sequence). The CDR3 loop reads CASSLLKGGNQPQHF. Written as DNA, the CDR3 is TGTGCCAGCAGTTTATTAAAGGGAGGCAATCAGCCCCAGCATTTT.

V is TRBV4-1 and J is TRBJ1-2; 7 bases are shared with TRBD1. V trimming: 3 bases; J trimming: 5 bases; junction bases outside the gene matches: 12. CDR3 length equals 16 residues. Germline CDR1 reads MGHRA; CDR2 reads YSYEKL. This CDR3 reads CASSQGRQGGYYGYTF. CDR3 bases: TGCGCCAGCAGCCAGGGCCGACAGGGAGGATATTATGGCTACACCTTC.

The chain links TRBV27 to TRBJ2-7; 8 bases align to TRBD1. Germline V gene lookup returns CDR1 MNHEY and CDR2 SMNVEV (reference sequence). J gave up 4 bases and V 2 bases, and 7 bases lay outside the gene matches. There are 15 residues in the CDR3. CDR3 in DNA: TGTGCCAGCAGTTTAATTGTAGACAGGGGTTACGAGCAGTACTTC. Encoded protein: CASSLIVDRGYEQYF.

The CDR3 loop reads CASSSVNQPQHF. The CDR3 DNA is TGTGCCAGCAGCTCAGTCAATCAGCCCCAGCATTTT. The chain recombines TRBV28 with TRBJ1-5; D unclear. Germline V gene lookup returns CDR1 MDHEN and CDR2 SYDVKM. This CDR3 contains 12 residues. V was clipped by 6 bases and J by 3 bases, with 6 bases between them.

This chain joins TRBV7-6 and TRBJ1-2; TRBD1 agrees at 8 bases. CDR1 SGHVS and CDR2 FNYEAQ come from the germline V gene. This CDR3 contains 15 residues. With 3 bases clipped from V and 3 bases from J, the junction kept 6 bases outside the gene matches. CDR3 sequence: CASSFSLDRDYGYTF. The CDR3 nucleotides are TGTGCCAGCAGCTTTAGTTTGGACAGGGACTATGGCTACACCTTC.

The chain joins TRBV7-9 to TRBJ2-7, with a tentative D call TRBD2 (5 bases). Trimming took 5 bases from V and 1 from J, leaving 9 bases between them. Germline V gene data show CDR1 as SEHNR and CDR2 as FQNEAQ (reference sequence). The CDR3 spans 13 residues. The DNA of the CDR3 is TGTGCCAGCAGCCCTACTAGTTCCTACGAGCAGTACTTC. This sequence encodes CASSPTSSYEQYF.

The chain uses TRBV7-6 and TRBJ2-7; D is unclear. The CDR3 totals 15 residues. Germline lookup yields CDR1 SGHVS and CDR2 FNYEAQ. V was trimmed by 5 bases and J by 0 bases, leaving 14 bases between them. In DNA form, the CDR3 reads TGTGCCAGCAGCCGGAGTGAGGATCCCTCCTACGAGCAGTACTTC. This gives the protein CASSRSEDPSYEQYF.

The rearrangement links TRBV28 to TRBJ1-1; TRBD1 agrees at 9 bases. Germline values: CDR1 MDHEN, CDR2 SYDVKM. There are 15 residues in the CDR3. After removal of 0 bases from V and 4 bases from J, the junction contained 3 bases not matched to a gene. CDR3 in DNA: TGTGCCAGCAGTTTATGGACAGGGGGTATCACTGAAGCTTTCTTT. Translating it yields CASSLWTGGITEAFF.

The chain employs TRBV9 and TRBJ2-7, with 8 bases lining up with TRBD2. Germline-derived CDR1 and CDR2 are SGDLS and YYNGEE. Unmatched junction bases numbered 10, after V lost 1 base and J lost 4 bases. The CDR3 totals 16 residues. The DNA for the CDR3 is TGTGCCAGCAGCGTAACTAGCGGAGCCATTATTTACGAGCAGTACTTC. This gives the protein CASSVTSGAIIYEQYF. Variable domain in full (rest from reference TRBV9 and TRBJ2-7): DSGVTQTPKHLITATGQRVTLRCSPRSGDLSVYWYQQSLDQGLQFLIQYYNGEERAKGNILERFSAQQFPDLHSELNLSSLELGDSALYFCASSVTSGAIIYEQYFGPGTRLTVT.

This clone was counted a single time. This chain joins TRBV27 and TRBJ2-1, with D possibly matching TRBD1 (6 bases). Germline V gives CDR1 MNHEY, CDR2 SMNVEV (reference sequence). The CDR3 sequence is 15 residues long. The V and J ends lost 6 bases and 0 bases respectively, with 12 bases between them. The CDR3 here is CASSWGLSSYNEQFF. The CDR3 coding sequence is TGTGCCAGCAGCTGGGGGCTTTCCTCCTACAATGAGCAGTTCTTC.

The chain has TRBV5-5 and TRBJ2-1; TRBD1 might be the D (5 bases). The V end lost 2 bases, the J end lost 4 bases, and 13 bases lay between the germline ends. Germline assignment: CDR1 SGHKS and CDR2 YYEKEE (reference sequence). The CDR3 is 15 residues long. Here the CDR3 DNA reads TGTGCCAGCAGCTTATTAGCAGGGTCTTACAATGAGCAGTTCTTC. The encoded protein is CASSLLAGSYNEQFF.

CDR3 in DNA: TGTGCCATCAGTTCCGGGACAGGGGGCATAGTTGGGACTGAAGCTTTCTTT. It codes for CAISSGTGGIVGTEAFF. The chain uses TRBV10-3 and TRBJ1-1; 12 bases are shared with TRBD1. With V trimmed by 5 bases and J by 5 bases, 12 bases remained unmatched. This CDR3 spans 17 amino acids. Germline V CDR1 and CDR2: ENHRY, SYGVKD.

This CDR3 is CASSPGQGANEQFF. For the CDR3, the DNA is TGTGCCAGCAGTCCGGGACAGGGGGCGAATGAGCAGTTCTTC. V is TRBV6-6 and J is TRBJ2-1; TRBD1 matches at 12 bases. CDR1 and CDR2 (germline): MNHNY, SVGAGI (reference sequence). The CDR3 contains 14 residues. Losses at the gene ends were 5 bases for V and 7 bases for J; bases not matched to a gene: 3.

The V and J genes are TRBV10-3 and TRBJ2-2; perhaps TRBD1 as D (6 bases). This CDR3 region has 18 residues. The V end was cut by 7 bases, the J end by 5 bases, with 26 bases between. Germline V lookup: CDR1 ENHRY, CDR2 SYGVKD. This chain's CDR3 is CAIILGQRRVGSTGELFF. For the CDR3, the DNA is TGTGCCATCATTCTCGGACAGCGACGAGTTGGGAGTACCGGGGAGCTGTTTTTT.

V usage is TRBV28 and J usage is TRBJ1-5; the D gene is possibly TRBD1 (6 bases). Between the trimmed V and J ends, which lost 5 bases and 8 bases, there was a span of 13 bases. The CDR3 runs 13 residues. Germline V gene lookup returns CDR1 MDHEN and CDR2 SYDVKM. CDR3 bases: TGTGCCAGCAGTGGCGGACAGCTCAAGCCCCAGCATTTT. As protein: CASSGGQLKPQHF.

The chain is built from TRBV7-2 and TRBJ2-1; perhaps TRBD2 as D (7 bases). CDR3 size: 14 residues. CDR1 is SGHTA, CDR2 FQGNSA, per germline. V was clipped by 10 bases and J by 4 bases, with 17 bases between them. CDR3 DNA: TGTGCCACCCATCCGGGGGGCGCTTACAATGAGCAGTTCTTC. It codes for CATHPGGAYNEQFF.

This clone was counted a single time. J is TRBJ1-1 and V is TRBV10-1, with 8 bases aligning to TRBD1. V was pared by 3 bases and J by 1 base, with 4 bases of the junction left unmatched. Germline CDR1 reads WNHNN; CDR2 reads SYGVQD (reference sequence). The CDR3 spans 15 residues. The CDR3 loop reads CASSEAGTGNTEAFF. The CDR3 nucleotides are TGCGCCAGCAGTGAAGCCGGGACAGGGAACACTGAAGCTTTCTTT.

V usage is TRBV6-1 and J usage is TRBJ2-6, with no clear D. The CDR3 loop spans 16 amino acids. The germline V gene has CDR1 MNHNS and CDR2 SASEGT. Trimming pared 4 bases from V and 0 bases from J, leaving 10 bases between. CDR3 sequence reads: CASSGQKTSGANVLTF. CDR3 DNA sequence: TGTGCCAGCAGTGGGCAGAAAACCTCTGGGGCCAACGTCCTGACTTTC.

This chain joins TRBV19 and TRBJ2-1; 10 bases line up with TRBD1. V gave up 10 bases and J gave up 12 bases; unmatched junction bases: 15. The CDR3 sequence is 14 residues long. Germline CDR1 and CDR2: LNHDA and SQIVND (reference sequence). Here the CDR3 reads CATKTGGTRGGQFF. DNA of the CDR3: TGTGCCACCAAGACAGGGGGCACGAGGGGAGGGCAGTTCTTC.

CDR3 coding DNA: TGTGCCAGCAGTTTATCACGAGGGAATCTTAACTATGGCTACACCTTC. This gives the protein CASSLSRGNLNYGYTF. This chain links TRBV27 with TRBJ1-2; D is uncertain. This CDR3 region has 16 residues. V shed 0 bases and J shed 1 base, with 12 bases lying between them. The germline CDR1 and CDR2 sequences are MNHEY and SMNVEV (reference sequence).

This CDR3 reads CASSLNPRGGGNTIYF. As DNA, the CDR3 is TGTGCCAGCAGTCTAAATCCCCGGGGTGGTGGAAACACCATATATTTT. The chain uses TRBV28 and TRBJ1-3; D gene ambiguous. Trimming cost V 5 bases and J 3 bases, with 17 bases left between them. Germline V gives CDR1 MDHEN, CDR2 SYDVKM. The CDR3 is made up of 16 amino acids.